This TCR beta chain stems from a study of post-analysis software for immune sequencing data. For the study at large: Several disease courses (relapsing-remitting, secondary progressive and progressive-relapsing) of multiple sclerosis were included.

This clonotype was seen more than once but under ten times. The antigen is undetermined. Trimming shortened V by 5 bases and J by 6 bases, and 19 bases separated the two germline ends. Germline lookup yields CDR1 SQVTM and CDR2 ANQGSEA. The CDR3 is 14 amino acids. Incorporated into the TCR beta cDNA libraries were unique molecular identifiers, which served to reduce PCR and sequencing biases. One entry per CDR3 protein results from TCRdb running MiXCR on the PCR reads. The data hold 350,000 to 450,000 distinct CDR3 sequences, with 30% to 45% observed a single time. Notes on the study in general: In patients, roughly five TRBV segments were more frequent than in controls, with TRBV5-6, TRBV5-1 and TRBV20-1 among them.

This TCR derives from a girl aged 2-10 years with multiple sclerosis. The chain combines TRBV29-1 with TRBJ1-1, with TRBD1 as a possible D gene (6 bases). The sample was blood. CDR3 sequence reads: CSVSTGKGPAEAFF. CDR3 DNA: TGCAGCGTTTCTACAGGGAAGGGGCCAGCTGAAGCTTTCTTT.